The clone carrying this T cell receptor beta chain has a count of ten or more. Between the trimmed V and J ends, which lost 3 bases and 11 bases, there was a span of 19 bases. There are 14 residues in the CDR3. This specimen comes from a study of low-dose radiotherapy and immunotherapy resistance in tumors. The sample's time point: before trial treatment. With a constant-region primer and a V-primer adapter, TCRs were subjected to roughly 18 PCR cycles of amplification. MiXCR, applied by TCRdb to the reads, yields one record per CDR3 protein. The sample holds under 60,000 distinct CDR3 sequences; 12% are singletons and the top ten take 6.2%.

The starting material was PBMCs, obtained before treatment. The rearrangement joins TRBV12-3 or TRBV12-4 to TRBJ1-1; a weak D match, TRBD1 (6 bases). The receptor comes from a female donor with ovarian cancer. The CDR3, as DNA: TGTGCCAGCAGTTTTGGCAGGGGCTCCCTCGTTGCTTTCTTT. Translated: CASSFGRGSLVAFF.